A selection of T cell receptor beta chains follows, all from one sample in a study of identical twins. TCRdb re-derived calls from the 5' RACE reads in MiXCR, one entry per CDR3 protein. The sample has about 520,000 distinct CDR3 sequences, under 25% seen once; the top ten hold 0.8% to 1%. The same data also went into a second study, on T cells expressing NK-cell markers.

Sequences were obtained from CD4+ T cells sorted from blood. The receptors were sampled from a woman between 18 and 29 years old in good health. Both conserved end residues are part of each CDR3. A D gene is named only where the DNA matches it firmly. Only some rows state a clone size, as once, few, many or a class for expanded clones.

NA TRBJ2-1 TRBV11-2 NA CASSLVIGTQTPPFF TGTGCCAGCAGCTTAGTAATAGGGACCCAAACCCCACCATTCTTC
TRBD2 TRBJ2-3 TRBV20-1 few CSATLAGYTDTQYF TGCAGTGCAACACTAGCGGGCTACACAGATACGCAGTATTTT
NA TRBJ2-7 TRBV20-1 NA CSARSPLSSGYEQYF TGCAGTGCTCGTTCTCCACTATCCTCGGGCTACGAGCAGTACTTC
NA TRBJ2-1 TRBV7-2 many CASSLAAYNEQFF TGTGCCAGCAGCTTGGCAGCCTACAATGAGCAGTTCTTC
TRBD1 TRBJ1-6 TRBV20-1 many CSASGTVNSPLHF TGCAGTGCTTCAGGGACAGTTAATTCACCCCTCCACTTT
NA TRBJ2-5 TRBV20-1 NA CSATLGAGNQETQYF TGCAGTGCTACCCTTGGGGCGGGTAACCAAGAGACCCAGTACTTC
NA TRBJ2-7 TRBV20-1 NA CSAGGGSRPVEQYF TGCAGTGCTGGGGGGGGCAGTCGCCCCGTCGAGCAGTACTTC
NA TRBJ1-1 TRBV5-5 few CASSWDRLGGGAEAFF TGTGCCAGCAGCTGGGACCGGTTAGGTGGGGGAGCTGAAGCTTTCTTT
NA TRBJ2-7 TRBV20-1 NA CSANGVREQYF TGCAGTGCCAATGGGGTTCGCGAGCAGTACTTC
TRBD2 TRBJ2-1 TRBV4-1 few CASSQDPTSGSLKNEQFF TGCGCCAGCAGCCAAGATCCTACTAGCGGGAGCTTGAAGAATGAGCAGTTCTTC
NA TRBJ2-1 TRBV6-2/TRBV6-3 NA CASGWGLAIDEQFF TGTGCCAGCGGATGGGGGCTAGCAATCGATGAGCAGTTCTTC
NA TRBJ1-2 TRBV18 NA CASSTALGYGYTF TGTGCCAGCTCTACTGCCCTGGGCTATGGCTACACCTTC
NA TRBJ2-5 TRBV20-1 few CSARDQWANQETQYF TGCAGTGCTAGAGATCAGTGGGCCAATCAAGAGACCCAGTACTTC
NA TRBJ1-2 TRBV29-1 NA CSVDDGRKNYGYTF TGCAGCGTTGATGATGGCAGAAAGAACTATGGCTACACCTTC
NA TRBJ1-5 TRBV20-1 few CSARDLSLTGRNQPQHF TGCAGTGCTAGAGATCTTTCATTGACAGGCCGAAATCAGCCCCAGCATTTT
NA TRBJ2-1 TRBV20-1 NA CSARDRVEQFF TGCAGTGCTAGAGATCGGGTTGAGCAGTTCTTC
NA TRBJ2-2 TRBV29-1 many CSVGGNRDGELFF TGCAGCGTTGGAGGGAACAGGGACGGGGAGCTGTTTTTT
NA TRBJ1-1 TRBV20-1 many CSARGGPNTEAFF TGCAGTGCTAGAGGGGGCCCGAACACTGAAGCTTTCTTT
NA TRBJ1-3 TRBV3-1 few CASSQRQGRNTIYF TGTGCCAGCAGCCAACGGCAGGGGAGGAACACCATATATTTT
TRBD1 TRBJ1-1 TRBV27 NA CASSLQGAQVAFF TGTGCCAGCAGTTTACAGGGGGCGCAGGTAGCTTTCTTT
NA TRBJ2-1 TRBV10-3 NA CAIREDWDNEQFF TGTGCCATCAGGGAGGATTGGGACAATGAGCAGTTCTTC
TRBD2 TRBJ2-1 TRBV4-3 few CASSQLGASGSAEQFF TGCGCCAGCAGCCAACTTGGGGCTAGCGGGAGTGCTGAGCAGTTCTTC
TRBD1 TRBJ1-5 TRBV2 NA CASTGGGNQPQHF TGTGCCAGCACAGGGGGCGGCAATCAGCCCCAGCATTTT
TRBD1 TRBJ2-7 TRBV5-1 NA CASSLTFSGTVSYEQYF TGCGCCAGCAGCTTGACTTTTTCCGGGACAGTTAGCTACGAGCAGTACTTC
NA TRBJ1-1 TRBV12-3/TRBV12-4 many CASSLGGPTEAFF TGTGCCAGCAGTTTGGGGGGACCTACTGAAGCTTTCTTT
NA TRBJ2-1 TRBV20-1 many CSAQRASSYNEQFF TGCAGTGCCCAGCGGGCAAGCTCCTACAATGAGCAGTTCTTC
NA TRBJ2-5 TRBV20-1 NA CSASFGNTQETQYF TGCAGTGCTAGTTTCGGAAACACCCAAGAGACCCAGTACTTC
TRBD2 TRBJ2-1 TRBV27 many CASRSRSGDPNNEQFF TGTGCCAGCCGTAGCCGAAGCGGGGATCCTAACAATGAGCAGTTCTTC
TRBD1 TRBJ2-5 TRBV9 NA CASSPHRGETQYF TGTGCCAGCAGCCCTCACAGGGGTGAGACCCAGTACTTC
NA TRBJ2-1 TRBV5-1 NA CASSLEPSNNEQFF TGCGCCAGCAGCTTGGAACCCTCTAACAATGAGCAGTTCTTC
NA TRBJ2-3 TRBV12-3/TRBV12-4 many CASRSGSTDTQYF TGTGCCAGCAGGAGCGGGAGCACAGATACGCAGTATTTT
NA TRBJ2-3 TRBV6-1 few CASSDGSFTDTQYF TGTGCCAGCAGTGACGGGTCTTTCACAGATACGCAGTATTTT
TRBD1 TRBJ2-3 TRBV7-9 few CASSYGQGFPDTQYF TGTGCCAGCAGCTACGGACAGGGGTTCCCAGATACGCAGTATTTT
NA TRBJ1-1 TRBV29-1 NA CSGAGQLINTEAFF TGCAGCGGGGCCGGACAGCTGATTAACACTGAAGCTTTCTTT
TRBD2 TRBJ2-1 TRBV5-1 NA CASSWASGEGNEQFF TGCGCCAGCAGCTGGGCTAGCGGAGAGGGCAATGAGCAGTTCTTC
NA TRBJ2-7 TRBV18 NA CASSPGTETYEQYF TGTGCCAGCTCACCTGGGACTGAAACCTACGAGCAGTACTTC
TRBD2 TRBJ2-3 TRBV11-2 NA CASSLRSIGLAGGVSTQYF TGTGCCAGCAGCTTAAGGTCGATAGGGCTAGCGGGAGGGGTCAGTACGCAGTATTTT
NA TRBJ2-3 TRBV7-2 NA CASSLDQANTQYF TGTGCCAGCAGCTTGGACCAAGCAAATACGCAGTATTTT
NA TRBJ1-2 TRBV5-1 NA CASTQGISNYGYTF TGCGCCAGCACCCAGGGGATATCCAACTATGGCTACACCTTC
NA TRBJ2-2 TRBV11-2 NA CASSLVQGISGELFF TGTGCCAGCAGCTTAGTACAGGGAATATCCGGGGAGCTGTTTTTT
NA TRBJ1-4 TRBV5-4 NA CASSLDGGTNEKLFF TGTGCCAGCAGCTTGGATGGGGGGACTAATGAAAAACTGTTTTTT
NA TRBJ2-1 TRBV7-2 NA CASSYSGGRSRTFF TGTGCCAGCAGCTATAGTGGGGGACGGAGCCGGACGTTCTTC
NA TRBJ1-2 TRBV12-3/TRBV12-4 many CASSLRHLQDYGYTF TGTGCCAGCAGTCTTCGACACCTCCAGGACTATGGCTACACCTTC
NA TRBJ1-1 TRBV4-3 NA CASSLDGGGNTEAFF TGCGCCAGCAGCCTAGACGGAGGGGGGAACACTGAAGCTTTCTTT
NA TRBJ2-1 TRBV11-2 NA CASSPPWWDPGNNEQFF TGTGCCAGCAGCCCTCCTTGGTGGGACCCCGGGAACAATGAGCAGTTCTTC
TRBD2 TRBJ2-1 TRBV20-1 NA CSARDPGLAGDEQFF TGCAGTGCTAGAGATCCGGGACTAGCGGGAGATGAGCAGTTCTTC
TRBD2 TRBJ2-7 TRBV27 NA CASSQGLAGPSSSYEQYF TGTGCCAGCAGCCAGGGACTAGCGGGGCCATCCAGCTCCTACGAGCAGTACTTC
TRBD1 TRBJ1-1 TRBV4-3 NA CASSQDGLTGAEAFF TGCGCCAGCAGCCAAGATGGGCTAACAGGGGCTGAAGCTTTCTTT
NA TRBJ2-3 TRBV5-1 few CASSLNPLGTDTQYF TGCGCCAGCAGCTTGAACCCTCTAGGTACAGATACGCAGTATTTT